The rows below give T cell receptor beta chains drawn from one sample of a study of blood T cell repertoires in COVID-19. Method: immunoSEQ multiplex PCR; TCRdb's copy keeps in-frame clones and lacks some. The sample lists 100,000 to 150,000 clones, approximately 79% occurring once. Input material: PBMCs or T cells enriched from blood (not recorded which). The receptors shown here come from a man aged 35 to 55 with acute COVID-19. The CDR3 runs from the conserved cysteine through the conserved F or W. The D gene is left open where the match is weak. A row's size may be missing; if present it is once, few, many or a size class.

v_call,clone_size,j_call,d_call,cdr3_nt,cdr3_aa
TRBV6-5,.,TRBJ1-2,.,TGTGCCAGCAGTTACTCGGGGGGTAACTATGGCTACACCTTC,CASSYSGGNYGYTF
TRBV12-3/TRBV12-4,.,TRBJ1-2,.,TGTGCCAGCAGTTGGACAGACTATGGCTACACCTTC,CASSWTDYGYTF
TRBV5-4,once,TRBJ2-2,TRBD2,TGTGCCAGCACCCTAGCGGGGGGGGACGGGGAGCTGTTTTTT,CASTLAGGDGELFF
TRBV6-6,.,TRBJ2-5,TRBD2,TGTGCCAGCAGTCTTACCCCGGGACGGGAGGGCTCGGAGACCCAGTACTTC,CASSLTPGREGSETQYF
TRBV7-9,.,TRBJ1-2,.,TGTGCCAGCAGCTTCGAAGACGGGAGGGGCTATGGCTACACCTTC,CASSFEDGRGYGYTF
TRBV3-1/TRBV3-2,.,TRBJ2-2,TRBD2,TGTGCCAGCAGCTCTCCGGGACTAGCGGGGAGCGGGGAGCTGTTTTTT,CASSSPGLAGSGELFF
TRBV9,.,TRBJ2-2,.,TGTGCCAGCAGCGTACTAGGTAACGGGGAGCTGTTTTTT,CASSVLGNGELFF
TRBV6-5,once,TRBJ1-3,.,TGTGCCAGCAGTTACGTCGGTAGTCGGACCATATATTTT,CASSYVGSRTIYF
TRBV6-5,.,TRBJ1-1,.,TGTGCCAGCAGTTACCCCGACAGACCCGAAGCTTTCTTT,CASSYPDRPEAFF
TRBV19,.,TRBJ1-1,.,TGTGCCAGTAGTACGCAGATGAACACTGAAGCTTTCTTT,CASSTQMNTEAFF
TRBV18,once,TRBJ2-2,TRBD2,TGTGCCAGCTCACAAACTAGCGGGACTGGCGGGGAGCTGTTTTTT,CASSQTSGTGGELFF
TRBV25-1,.,TRBJ2-2,TRBD1,TGTGCCAGCAGTTCCCCGGGACAGGGGACCGGGGAGCTGTTTTTT,CASSSPGQGTGELFF
TRBV18,.,TRBJ1-1,.,TGTGCCAGCTCACCGAGCACTGAAGCTTTCTTT,CASSPSTEAFF
TRBV10-3,.,TRBJ2-7,.,TGTGCCATCAGTGACAGGGCCCCCCGCGAGCAGTACTTC,CAISDRAPREQYF
TRBV5-5,.,TRBJ1-4,TRBD1,TGTGCCAGCAGCTGGGACAGGGGAACTAATGAAAAACTGTTTTTT,CASSWDRGTNEKLFF
TRBV5-1,few,TRBJ1-3,.,TGCGCCAGCAGGATGGACGGGGCTGGAAACACCATATATTTT,CASRMDGAGNTIYF
TRBV9,.,TRBJ1-1,.,TGTGCCAGCAGCGCGGCGGTGGACACTGAAGCTTTCTTT,CASSAAVDTEAFF
TRBV2,.,TRBJ1-1,.,TGTGCCAGCAGCGCACCGGGGGGGCTTGGCACTGAAGCTTTCTTT,CASSAPGGLGTEAFF
TRBV6-1,.,TRBJ1-2,.,TGTGCCAGCAGTGAAGTCCAGCCCAAGAGGGATGGCTACACCTTC,CASSEVQPKRDGYTF
TRBV4-1,.,TRBJ1-3,.,TGCGCCAGCAGCCAAGACGGGTTATCTGGAAACACCATATATTTT,CASSQDGLSGNTIYF
TRBV7-9,.,TRBJ2-2,.,TGTGCCAGCAGCTCCCCGGAAGCGACCGGGGAGCTGTTTTTT,CASSSPEATGELFF
TRBV2,.,TRBJ1-5,TRBD1,TGTGCCAGCAGTCAGACAGGGGGCGGCAATCAGCCCCAGCATTTT,CASSQTGGGNQPQHF
TRBV2,.,TRBJ2-7,.,TGTGCCAGCAGTGAAGAGGAGGGGCTAGCAGAATCGTTC,CASSEEEGLAESF
TRBV12-3/TRBV12-4,.,TRBJ1-1,.,TGTGCCAGCAGTTTTGCTGGGGCGGCTGAAGCTTTCTTT,CASSFAGAAEAFF
TRBV7-6,.,TRBJ1-1,.,TGTGCCAGCAGTCGCGAGACAGGATTTAACACTGAAGCTTTCTTT,CASSRETGFNTEAFF
TRBV5-1,.,TRBJ2-1,.,TGCGCCAGCAGCCCGTCGCTTGGAGGAGATGAGCAGTTCTTC,CASSPSLGGDEQFF
TRBV11-3,.,TRBJ2-1,TRBD2,TGTGCCAGCAGCCCCTCCCGGGCGGAAGCGGGGGCGTACAATGAGCAGTTCTTC,CASSPSRAEAGAYNEQFF
TRBV7-3,.,TRBJ2-2,.,TGTGCCAGCAAGCGGACGAACACCGGGGAGCTGTTTTTT,CASKRTNTGELFF
TRBV27,few,TRBJ1-4,.,TGTGCCAGCAGGGGACCTCGTGCGGGGGAAAAACTGTTTTTT,CASRGPRAGEKLFF
TRBV2,.,TRBJ1-6,.,TGTGCCAGCAGTGAACAGGGCTCCTATAATTCACCCCTCCACTTT,CASSEQGSYNSPLHF
TRBV6-5,.,TRBJ2-7,TRBD1,TGTGCCAGCAGTTTGACAGGGGGCGATCCTTCCTACGAGCAGTACTTC,CASSLTGGDPSYEQYF
TRBV10-1,.,TRBJ2-2,.,TGCGCCAGCAGGGCCAGAAACACCGGGGAGCTGTTTTTT,CASRARNTGELFF
TRBV5-1,.,TRBJ2-7,TRBD1,TGCGCCAGCAGGCGGGATGGACAGGGGGGGTACGAGCAGTACTTC,CASRRDGQGGYEQYF
TRBV9,.,TRBJ2-5,.,TGTGCCAGCAGCGTAGCTAGCACGAGGGAGACCCAGTACTTC,CASSVASTRETQYF
TRBV13,.,TRBJ2-7,.,TGTGCCAGCAGCTCAGGGTCCTTCTACGAGCAGTACTTC,CASSSGSFYEQYF
TRBV5-1,.,TRBJ1-4,TRBD1,TGCGCCAGCAGCGGGGGGACAGGGGAAAATGAAAAACTGTTTTTT,CASSGGTGENEKLFF